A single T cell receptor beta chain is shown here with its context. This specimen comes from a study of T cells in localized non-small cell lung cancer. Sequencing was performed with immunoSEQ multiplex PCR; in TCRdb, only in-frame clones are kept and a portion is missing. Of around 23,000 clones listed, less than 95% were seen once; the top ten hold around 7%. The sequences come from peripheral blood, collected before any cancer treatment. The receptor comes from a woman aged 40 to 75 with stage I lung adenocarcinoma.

The CDR3 DNA sequence: TGTGCCAGCAAAGCTCTTCATGACAGCTTGGAGCAGTACTTC. Amino acids: CASKALHDSLEQYF. The V gene is TRBV28, the J gene TRBJ2-7; a possible D gene is TRBD1 (5 bases). Trimming left V 7 bases short and J 7 bases short, with 20 bases between. The CDR3 is made up of 14 amino acids. Germline-derived CDR1 and CDR2 are MDHEN and SYDVKM.